This TCR beta chain was sequenced for a study of CD8 T cells in ankylosing spondylitis. General observations from the study: Peripheral blood held disease-linked clones only at relatively low frequency, and these were CD8+.

In the case of this clonotype: Its specificity is not known.

Quantitative 5'-RACE with molecular barcodes generated TCR beta libraries. TCRdb re-called the 5' RACE reads through MiXCR, storing one row per CDR3 protein. The sample has a few hundred thousand distinct CDR3 sequences, 20% to 25% seen once. The source is a male donor with ankylosing spondylitis or in good health (not recorded which). Sequencing was done on a sample of blood, either unsorted or a sorted T cell fraction (not recorded which).

CDR3 amino acids: CASSSYREDWGQFF. CDR3 DNA: TGTGCCAGCAGTTCTTACCGGGAGGACTGGGGGCAGTTCTTC. V is TRBV7-8 and J is TRBJ2-1; TRBD2 aligns across 7 bases. V was pared by 6 bases and J by 12 bases, with 14 bases of the junction left unmatched. CDR3 size: 14 residues. Germline V gives CDR1 SGHVS, CDR2 FQNEAQ.